The 2 T cell receptor beta chains listed next were all sequenced from one sample in a study of OX40 agonist ivuxolimab in advanced cancers. Repertoires were generated with immunoSEQ multiplex PCR, while TCRdb's copy carries only in-frame clones and drops some. The table has about 120,000 clones, about 93% seen once; the top ten hold roughly 0.15%. Specimen: CD4+ or CD8+ T cells sorted from blood, collected in a trial of the OX40 agonist ivuxolimab. These receptors all stem from an adult with an advanced solid tumor such as melanoma, head and neck, liver or kidney cancer.

The chain carries TRBV29-1 and TRBJ1-4; D unresolved. Germline CDR1 is SQVTM and CDR2 is ANQGSEA. This CDR3 contains 14 residues. V lost 4 bases, J lost 11 bases, and 20 bases lay in between. The CDR3 loop reads CSVVPVDRIEKLFF. For the CDR3, the DNA is TGCAGCGTTGTCCCCGTAGACCGGATTGAGAAACTGTTTTTT. The whole variable domain, remainder taken from reference TRBV29-1 and TRBJ1-4, is SAVISQKPSRDICQRGTSLTIQCQVDSQVTMMFWYRQQPGQSLTLIATANQGSEATYESGFVIDKFPISRPNLTFSTLTVSNMSPEDSSIYLCSVVPVDRIEKLFFGSGTQLSVL.

The chain has TRBV27 and TRBJ2-5; D possibly corresponds to TRBD2 (5 bases). Germline V gene sequence: CDR1 MNHEY, CDR2 SMNVEV (reference sequence). V gave up 0 bases and J gave up 1 base, with 12 bases separating them. This CDR3 region has 16 residues. The CDR3 sequence: CASSLSSRGPQETQYF. The CDR3 DNA reads as TGTGCCAGCAGTTTATCGAGCAGAGGGCCCCAAGAGACCCAGTACTTC.